This T cell receptor beta chain was captured by sequencing in a study of identical twins. Overall study results and limits: Models underpredicted monozygotic twin sharing of out-of-frame TCR alpha. For cord blood, abundant beta clonotypes had fewer insertions, unlike memory repertoires, which showed none.

After template switching added a universal primer site, the resulting cDNA carried unique molecular identifiers. TCRdb reanalysed the 5' RACE reads using MiXCR and keeps one entry per CDR3 protein. Of 690,000 or so distinct CDR3 sequences in the sample, roughly 8% are singletons; the top ten hold approximately 0.96%. CDR3 length: 15 residues. V lost 2 bases, J lost 1 base, and 11 bases lay in between. CDR1 is MNHEY and CDR2 is SVGEGT in the germline V gene. Concerning this clonotype itself: Its antigen is undetermined.

A further study also used this sample, focusing on yellow fever vaccine responses in identical twins.

The sequenced sample consisted of PBMCs. This receptor was identified in a woman aged 18-35 years in good health. The chain uses TRBV6-2 or TRBV6-3 and TRBJ1-1; D is possibly TRBD1 (5 bases). The CDR3 region is CASSYGFGGNTEAFF. The CDR3 DNA reads as TGTGCCAGCAGTTACGGATTCGGGGGGAACACTGAAGCTTTCTTT.